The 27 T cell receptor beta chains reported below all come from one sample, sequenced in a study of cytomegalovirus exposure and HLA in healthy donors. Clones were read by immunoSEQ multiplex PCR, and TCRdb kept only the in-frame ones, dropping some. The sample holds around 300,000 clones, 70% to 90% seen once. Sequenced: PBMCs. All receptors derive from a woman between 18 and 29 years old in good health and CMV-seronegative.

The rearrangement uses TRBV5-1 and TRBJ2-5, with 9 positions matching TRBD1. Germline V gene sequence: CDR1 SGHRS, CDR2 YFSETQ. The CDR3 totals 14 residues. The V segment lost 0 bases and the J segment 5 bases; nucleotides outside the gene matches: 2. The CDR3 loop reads CASSLAGQGETQYF. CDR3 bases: TGCGCCAGCAGCTTGGCCGGACAGGGGGAGACCCAGTACTTC.

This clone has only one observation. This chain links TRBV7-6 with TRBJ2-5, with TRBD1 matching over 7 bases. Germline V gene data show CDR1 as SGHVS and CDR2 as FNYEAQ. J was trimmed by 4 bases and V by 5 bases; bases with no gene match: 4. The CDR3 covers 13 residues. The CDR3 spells CASSATGIETQYF. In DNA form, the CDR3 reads TGTGCCAGCAGCGCGACAGGGATAGAGACCCAGTACTTC.

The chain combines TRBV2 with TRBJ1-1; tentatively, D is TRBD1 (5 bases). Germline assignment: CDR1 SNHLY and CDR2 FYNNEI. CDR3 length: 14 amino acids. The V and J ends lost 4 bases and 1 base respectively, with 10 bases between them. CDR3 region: CASSVAGPNTEAFF. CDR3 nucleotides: TGTGCCAGCAGTGTGGCAGGGCCGAACACTGAAGCTTTCTTT.

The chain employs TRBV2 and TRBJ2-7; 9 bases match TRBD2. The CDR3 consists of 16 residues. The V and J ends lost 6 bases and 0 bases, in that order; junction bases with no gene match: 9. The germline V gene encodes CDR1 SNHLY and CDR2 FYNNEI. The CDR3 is CASRARLAASSYEQYF. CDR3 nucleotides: TGTGCCAGCAGGGCCCGACTAGCGGCTAGCTCCTACGAGCAGTACTTC.

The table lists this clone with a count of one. The CDR3 DNA is TGCGCCAGCAGCCCCAACAGGGGGAGTCAAGCTTTCTTT. This encodes CASSPNRGSQAFF. The chain carries TRBV10-1 and TRBJ1-1; 8 nucleotides line up with TRBD1. V lost 6 bases, J lost 9 bases, and 9 bases stayed unmatched. The CDR3 consists of 13 residues. CDR1 is WNHNN, CDR2 SYGVQD, per germline (reference sequence).

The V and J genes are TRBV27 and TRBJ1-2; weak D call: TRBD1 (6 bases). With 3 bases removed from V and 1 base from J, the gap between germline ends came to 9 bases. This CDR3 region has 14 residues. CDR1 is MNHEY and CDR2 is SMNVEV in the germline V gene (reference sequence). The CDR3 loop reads CASSLKDSNYGYTF. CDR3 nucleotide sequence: TGTGCCAGCAGTTTGAAGGACAGTAACTATGGCTACACCTTC.

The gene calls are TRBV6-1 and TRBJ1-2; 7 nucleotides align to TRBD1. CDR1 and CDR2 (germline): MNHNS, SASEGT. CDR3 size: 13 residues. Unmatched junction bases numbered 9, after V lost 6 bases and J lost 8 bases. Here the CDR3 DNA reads TGTGCCAGCAGAATACCCGGGACAGACGGCTACACCTTC. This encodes CASRIPGTDGYTF.

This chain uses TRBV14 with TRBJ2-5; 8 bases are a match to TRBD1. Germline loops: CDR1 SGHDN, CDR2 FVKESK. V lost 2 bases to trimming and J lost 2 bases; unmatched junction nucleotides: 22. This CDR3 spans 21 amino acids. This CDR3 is CASSQHSGGLIRPHNQETQYF. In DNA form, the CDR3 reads TGTGCCAGCAGCCAACACTCAGGGGGCCTAATTCGTCCCCACAATCAAGAGACCCAGTACTTC.

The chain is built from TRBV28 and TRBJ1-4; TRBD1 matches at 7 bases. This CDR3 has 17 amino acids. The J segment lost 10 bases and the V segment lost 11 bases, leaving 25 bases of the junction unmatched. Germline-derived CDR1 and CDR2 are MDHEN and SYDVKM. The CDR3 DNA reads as TGTGCCGCTTGGAGTACTAGGGGGCCCGTAGTTCTTGGAAAACTGTTTTTT. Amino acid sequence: CAAWSTRGPVVLGKLFF.

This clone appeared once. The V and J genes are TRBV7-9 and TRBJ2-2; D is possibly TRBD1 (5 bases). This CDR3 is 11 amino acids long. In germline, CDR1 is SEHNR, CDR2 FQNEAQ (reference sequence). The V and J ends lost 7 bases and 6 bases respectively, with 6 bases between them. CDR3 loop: CASKGPGELFF. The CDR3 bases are TGTGCCAGCAAGGGGCCCGGGGAGCTGTTTTTT. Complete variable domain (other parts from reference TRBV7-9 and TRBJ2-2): DTGVSQNPRHKITKRGQNVTFRCDPISEHNRLYWYRQTLGQGPEFLTYFQNEAQLEKSRLLSDRFSAERPKGSFSTLEIQRTEQGDSAMYLCASKGPGELFFGEGSRLTVL.

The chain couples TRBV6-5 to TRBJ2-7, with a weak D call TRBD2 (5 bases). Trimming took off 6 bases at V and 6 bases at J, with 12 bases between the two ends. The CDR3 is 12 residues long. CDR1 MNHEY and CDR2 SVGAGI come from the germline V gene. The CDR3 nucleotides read TGTGCCAGCAGCAACACGGGGAGCGAGCAGTACTTC. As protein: CASSNTGSEQYF.

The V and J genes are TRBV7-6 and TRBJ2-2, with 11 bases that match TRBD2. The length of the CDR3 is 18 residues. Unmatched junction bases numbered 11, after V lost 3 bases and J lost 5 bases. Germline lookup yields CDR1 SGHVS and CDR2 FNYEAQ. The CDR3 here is CASSLEARTSGYTGELFF. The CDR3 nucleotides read TGTGCCAGCAGCTTGGAAGCCCGGACTAGCGGGTATACCGGGGAGCTGTTTTTT.

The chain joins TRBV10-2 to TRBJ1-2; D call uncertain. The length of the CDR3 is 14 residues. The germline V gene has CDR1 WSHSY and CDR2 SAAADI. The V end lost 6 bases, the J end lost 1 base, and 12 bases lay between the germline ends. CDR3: CASRFNGDNYGYTF. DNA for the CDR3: TGCGCCAGCAGATTTAACGGGGATAACTATGGCTACACCTTC.

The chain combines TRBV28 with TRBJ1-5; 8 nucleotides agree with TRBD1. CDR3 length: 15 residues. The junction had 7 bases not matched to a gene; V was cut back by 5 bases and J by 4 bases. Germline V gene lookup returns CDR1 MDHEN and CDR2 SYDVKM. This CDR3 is CASSGGDRSNQPQHF. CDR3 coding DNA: TGTGCCAGCAGTGGGGGGGACAGGAGTAATCAGCCCCAGCATTTT.

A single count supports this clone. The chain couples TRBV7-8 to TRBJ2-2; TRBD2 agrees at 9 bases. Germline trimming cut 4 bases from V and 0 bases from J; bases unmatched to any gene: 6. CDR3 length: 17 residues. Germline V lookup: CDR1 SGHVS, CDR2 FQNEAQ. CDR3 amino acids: CASSSVAGATNTGELFF. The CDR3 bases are TGTGCCAGCAGCTCCGTAGCGGGGGCCACGAACACCGGGGAGCTGTTTTTT.

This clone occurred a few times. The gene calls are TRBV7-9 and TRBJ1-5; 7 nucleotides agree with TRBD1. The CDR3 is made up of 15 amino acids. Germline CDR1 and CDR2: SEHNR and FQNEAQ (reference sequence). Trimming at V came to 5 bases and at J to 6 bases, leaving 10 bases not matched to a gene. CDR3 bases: TGTGCCAGCAGCCCCGGACAGGTCCTGGGTCAGCCCCAGCATTTT. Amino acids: CASSPGQVLGQPQHF. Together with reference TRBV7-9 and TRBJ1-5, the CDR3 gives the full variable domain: DTGVSQNPRHKITKRGQNVTFRCDPISEHNRLYWYRQTLGQGPEFLTYFQNEAQLEKSRLLSDRFSAERPKGSFSTLEIQRTEQGDSAMYLCASSPGQVLGQPQHFGDGTRLSIL.

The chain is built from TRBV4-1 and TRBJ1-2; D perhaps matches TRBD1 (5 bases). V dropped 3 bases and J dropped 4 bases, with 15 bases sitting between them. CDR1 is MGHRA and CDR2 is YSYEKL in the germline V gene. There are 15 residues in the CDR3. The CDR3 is CASSQAYGQGYGYTF. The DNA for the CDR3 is TGCGCCAGCAGCCAGGCATACGGGCAGGGCTATGGCTACACCTTC.

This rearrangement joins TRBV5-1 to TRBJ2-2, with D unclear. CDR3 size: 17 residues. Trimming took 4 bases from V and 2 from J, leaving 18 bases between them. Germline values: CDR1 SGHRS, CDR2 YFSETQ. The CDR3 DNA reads TGCGCCAGCAGCCCCTTTCGTGTGCGCCTAAACACCGGGGAGCTGTTTTTT. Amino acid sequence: CASSPFRVRLNTGELFF.

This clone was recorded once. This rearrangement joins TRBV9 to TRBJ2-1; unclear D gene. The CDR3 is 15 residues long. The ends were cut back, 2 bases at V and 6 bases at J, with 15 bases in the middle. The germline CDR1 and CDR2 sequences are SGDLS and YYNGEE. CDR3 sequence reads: CASSVQATLGNEQFF. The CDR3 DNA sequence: TGTGCCAGCAGCGTTCAGGCTACCCTCGGCAATGAGCAGTTCTTC. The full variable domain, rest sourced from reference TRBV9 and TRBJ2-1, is DSGVTQTPKHLITATGQRVTLRCSPRSGDLSVYWYQQSLDQGLQFLIQYYNGEERAKGNILERFSAQQFPDLHSELNLSSLELGDSALYFCASSVQATLGNEQFFGPGTRLTVL.

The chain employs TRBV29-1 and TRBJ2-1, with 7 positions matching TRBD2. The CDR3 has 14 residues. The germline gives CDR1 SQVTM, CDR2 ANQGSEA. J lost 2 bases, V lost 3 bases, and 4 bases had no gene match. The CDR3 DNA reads TGCAGCGTTGATGGGGAGGGGCCCTACAATGAGCAGTTCTTC. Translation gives CSVDGEGPYNEQFF.

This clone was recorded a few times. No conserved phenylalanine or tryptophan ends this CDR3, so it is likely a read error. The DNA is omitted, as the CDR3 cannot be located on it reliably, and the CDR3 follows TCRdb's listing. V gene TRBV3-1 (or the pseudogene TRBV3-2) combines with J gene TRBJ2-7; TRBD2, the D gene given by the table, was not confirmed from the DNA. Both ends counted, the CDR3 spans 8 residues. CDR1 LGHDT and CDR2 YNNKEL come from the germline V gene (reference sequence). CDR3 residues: CASSQDTS.

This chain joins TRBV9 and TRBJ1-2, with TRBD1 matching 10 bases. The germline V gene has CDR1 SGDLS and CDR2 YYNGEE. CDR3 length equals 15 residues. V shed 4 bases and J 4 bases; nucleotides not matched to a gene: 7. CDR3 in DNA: TGTGCCAGCAGCTTACGACAGGGGGCTACCTATGGCTACACCTTC. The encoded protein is CASSLRQGATYGYTF.

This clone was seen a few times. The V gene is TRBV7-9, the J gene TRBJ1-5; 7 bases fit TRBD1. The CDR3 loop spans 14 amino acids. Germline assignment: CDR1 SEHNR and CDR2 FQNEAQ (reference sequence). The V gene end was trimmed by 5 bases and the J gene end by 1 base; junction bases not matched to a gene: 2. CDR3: CASSPGGSNQPQHF. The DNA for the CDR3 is TGTGCCAGCAGCCCAGGGGGGAGCAATCAGCCCCAGCATTTT.

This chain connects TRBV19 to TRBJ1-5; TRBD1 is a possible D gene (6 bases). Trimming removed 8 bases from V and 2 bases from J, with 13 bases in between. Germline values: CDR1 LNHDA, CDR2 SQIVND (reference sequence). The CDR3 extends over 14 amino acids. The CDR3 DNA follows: TGTGCCAGTCGAGTACAGGGTGGCAATCAGCCCCAGCATTTT. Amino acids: CASRVQGGNQPQHF. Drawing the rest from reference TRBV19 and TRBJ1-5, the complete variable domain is DGGITQSPKYLFRKEGQNVTLSCEQNLNHDAMYWYRQDPGQGLRLIYYSQIVNDFQKGDIAEGYSVSREKKESFPLTVTSAQKNPTAFYLCASRVQGGNQPQHFGDGTRLSIL.

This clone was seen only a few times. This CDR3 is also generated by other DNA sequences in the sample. CDR3 amino acids: CASSLGQDSNQPQHF. The CDR3, as DNA: TGCGCCAGCAGCTTGGGGCAGGATAGCAATCAGCCCCAGCATTTT. This sequence joins TRBV5-1 and TRBJ1-5; no firm D call. The CDR3 consists of 15 residues. The germline V gene has CDR1 SGHRS and CDR2 YFSETQ. V lost 0 bases and J lost 0, with 7 bases in between.

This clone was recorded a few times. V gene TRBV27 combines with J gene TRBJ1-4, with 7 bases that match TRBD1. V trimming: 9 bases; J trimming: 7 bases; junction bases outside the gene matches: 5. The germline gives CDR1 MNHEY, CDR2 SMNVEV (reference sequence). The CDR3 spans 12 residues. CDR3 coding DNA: TGTGCCAGACAGGGGCGTCCTGAAAAACTGTTTTTT. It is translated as CARQGRPEKLFF.

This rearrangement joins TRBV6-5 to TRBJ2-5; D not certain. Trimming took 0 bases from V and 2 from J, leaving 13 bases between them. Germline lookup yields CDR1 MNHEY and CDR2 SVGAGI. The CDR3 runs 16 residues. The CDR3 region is CASSYSIEAAQETQYF. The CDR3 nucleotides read TGTGCCAGCAGTTACTCGATCGAGGCAGCACAAGAGACCCAGTACTTC.